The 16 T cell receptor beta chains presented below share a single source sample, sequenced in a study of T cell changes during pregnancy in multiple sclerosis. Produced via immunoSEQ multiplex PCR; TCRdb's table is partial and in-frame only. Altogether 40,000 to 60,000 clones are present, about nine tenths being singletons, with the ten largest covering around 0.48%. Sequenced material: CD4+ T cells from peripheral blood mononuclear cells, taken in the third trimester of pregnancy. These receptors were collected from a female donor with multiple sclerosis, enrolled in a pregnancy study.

The CDR3 loop is CSAALDRAYTF. CDR3 bases: TGCAGCGCCGCATTAGACAGGGCCTACACCTTC. V and J are TRBV29-1 and TRBJ1-2; 7 nucleotides line up with TRBD1. V shed 7 bases, J shed 10 bases, and the junction held 9 bases outside the gene matches. Germline V CDR1 and CDR2: SQVTM, ANQGSEA. CDR3 size: 11 residues.

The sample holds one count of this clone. The CDR3 nucleotides read TGTGCCTGGAGGACTAGCCGTGACGGGGAGCTGTTTTTT. This translates into CAWRTSRDGELFF. The gene calls are TRBV30 and TRBJ2-2, with 7 positions matching TRBD2. The V gene end was trimmed by 3 bases and the J gene end by 7 bases; junction bases not matched to a gene: 5. CDR1 and CDR2 from the germline V gene are GTSNPN and SVGIG (reference sequence). This CDR3 has 13 amino acids.

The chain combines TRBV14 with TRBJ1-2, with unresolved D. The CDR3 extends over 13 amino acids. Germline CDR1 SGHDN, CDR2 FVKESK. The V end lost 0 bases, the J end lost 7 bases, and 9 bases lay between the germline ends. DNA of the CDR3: TGTGCCAGCAGCCAAGAAATAAATTTTGGCTACACCTTC. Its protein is CASSQEINFGYTF. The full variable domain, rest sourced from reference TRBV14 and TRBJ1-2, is EAGVTQFPSHSVIEKGQTVTLRCDPISGHDNLYWYRRVMGKEIKFLLHFVKESKQDESGMPNNRFLAERTGGTYSTLKVQPAELEDSGVYFCASSQEINFGYTFGSGTRLTVV.

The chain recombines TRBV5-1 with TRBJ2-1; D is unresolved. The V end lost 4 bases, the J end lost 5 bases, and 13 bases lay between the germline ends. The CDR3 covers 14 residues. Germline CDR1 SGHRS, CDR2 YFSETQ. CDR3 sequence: CASSVSITHNEQFF. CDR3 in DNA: TGCGCCAGCAGCGTTAGTATCACCCACAATGAGCAGTTCTTC.

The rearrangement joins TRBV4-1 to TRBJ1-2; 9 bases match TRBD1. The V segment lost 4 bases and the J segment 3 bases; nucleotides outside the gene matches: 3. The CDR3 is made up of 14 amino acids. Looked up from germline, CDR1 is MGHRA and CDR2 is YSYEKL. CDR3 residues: CASSPDRGDYGYTF. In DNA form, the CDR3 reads TGCGCCAGCAGCCCCGACAGGGGGGACTATGGCTACACCTTC.

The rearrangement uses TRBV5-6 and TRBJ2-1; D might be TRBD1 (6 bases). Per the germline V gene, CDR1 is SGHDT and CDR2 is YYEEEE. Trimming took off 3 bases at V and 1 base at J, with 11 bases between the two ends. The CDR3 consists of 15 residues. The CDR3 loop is CASSSTGQSYNEQFF. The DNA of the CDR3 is TGTGCCAGCAGCTCGACCGGACAGTCCTACAATGAGCAGTTCTTC.

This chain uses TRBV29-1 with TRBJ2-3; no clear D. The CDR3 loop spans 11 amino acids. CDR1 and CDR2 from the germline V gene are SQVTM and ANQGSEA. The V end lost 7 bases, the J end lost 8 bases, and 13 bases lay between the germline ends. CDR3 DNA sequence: TGCAGCGCAGGATCCGGTGGTACGCAGTATTTT. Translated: CSAGSGGTQYF.

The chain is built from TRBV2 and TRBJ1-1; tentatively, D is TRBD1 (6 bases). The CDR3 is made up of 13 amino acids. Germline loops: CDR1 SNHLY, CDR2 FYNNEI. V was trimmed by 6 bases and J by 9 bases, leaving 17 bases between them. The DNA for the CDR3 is TGTGCCAGCAGAGTTACAGGGCCGATCAAAGCTTTCTTT. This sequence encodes CASRVTGPIKAFF. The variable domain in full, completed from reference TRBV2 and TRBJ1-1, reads EPEVTQTPSHQVTQMGQEVILRCVPISNHLYFYWYRQILGQKVEFLVSFYNNEISEKSEIFDDQFSVERPDGSNFTLKIRSTKLEDSAMYFCASRVTGPIKAFFGQGTRLTVV.

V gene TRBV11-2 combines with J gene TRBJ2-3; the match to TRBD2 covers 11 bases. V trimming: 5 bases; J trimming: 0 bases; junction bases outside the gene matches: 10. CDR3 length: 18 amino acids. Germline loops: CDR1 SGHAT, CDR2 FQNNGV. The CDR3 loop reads CASSITASGGISTDTQYF. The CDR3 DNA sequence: TGTGCCAGCAGCATTACGGCTAGCGGGGGGATAAGCACAGATACGCAGTATTTT.

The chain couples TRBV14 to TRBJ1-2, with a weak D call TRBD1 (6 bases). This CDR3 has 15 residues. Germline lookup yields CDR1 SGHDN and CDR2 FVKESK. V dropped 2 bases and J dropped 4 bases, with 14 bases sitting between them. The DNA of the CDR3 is TGTGCCAGCAGCCAACTTCTGGGGGGGGCCTATGGCTACACCTTC. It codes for CASSQLLGGAYGYTF.

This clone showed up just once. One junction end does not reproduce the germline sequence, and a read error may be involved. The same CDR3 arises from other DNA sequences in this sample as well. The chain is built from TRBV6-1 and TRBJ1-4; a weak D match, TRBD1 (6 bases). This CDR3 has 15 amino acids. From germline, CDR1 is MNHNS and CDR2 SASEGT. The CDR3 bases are TGTGCCAGCAGTATTAACAGGGACCCTCTCGAAAAACTGTTTTTC. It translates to CASSINRDPLEKLFF.

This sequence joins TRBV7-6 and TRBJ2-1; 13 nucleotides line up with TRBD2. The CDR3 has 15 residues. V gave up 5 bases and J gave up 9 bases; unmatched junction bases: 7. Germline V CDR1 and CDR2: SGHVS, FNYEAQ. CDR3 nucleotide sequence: TGTGCCAGCAGCAAAACTAGCGGGGGGGCAGTTGAGCAGTTCTTC. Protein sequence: CASSKTSGGAVEQFF.

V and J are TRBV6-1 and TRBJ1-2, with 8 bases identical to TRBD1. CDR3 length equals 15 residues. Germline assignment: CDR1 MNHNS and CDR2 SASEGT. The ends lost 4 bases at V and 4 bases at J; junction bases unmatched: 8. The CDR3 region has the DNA TGTGCCAGCAGTGTAGGAACAGGGGGTGGCTATGGCTACACCTTC. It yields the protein CASSVGTGGGYGYTF.

The CDR3 is CASSLTLGTEGQPQHF. Here the CDR3 DNA reads TGTGCCAGCAGCTTAACGTTGGGGACAGAAGGTCAGCCCCAGCATTTT. The chain couples TRBV7-2 to TRBJ1-5; 7 bases match TRBD1. CDR1 and CDR2 from the germline V gene are SGHTA and FQGNSA. Trimming cost V 2 bases and J 6 bases; bases outside gene matches: 10. This CDR3 is built from 16 residues.

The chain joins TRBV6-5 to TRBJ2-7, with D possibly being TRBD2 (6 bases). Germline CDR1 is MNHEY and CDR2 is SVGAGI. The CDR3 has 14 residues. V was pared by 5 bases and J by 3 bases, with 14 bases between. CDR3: CASSRTRLVYEQYF. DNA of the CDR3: TGTGCCAGCAGTCGAACCCGACTAGTCTACGAGCAGTACTTC.

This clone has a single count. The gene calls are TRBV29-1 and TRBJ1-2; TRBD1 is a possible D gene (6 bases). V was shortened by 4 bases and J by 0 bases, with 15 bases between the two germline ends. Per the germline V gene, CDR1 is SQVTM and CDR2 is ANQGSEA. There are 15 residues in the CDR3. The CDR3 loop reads CSVVGAGDSNYGYTF. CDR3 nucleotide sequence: TGCAGCGTTGTCGGTGCAGGGGATTCTAACTATGGCTACACCTTC.